The present T cell receptor beta chain was sequenced within a study of blood T cells in healthy people across ages. Germline V gene lookup returns CDR1 MDHEN and CDR2 SYDVKM. The CDR3 totals 13 residues. V was pared by 3 bases and J by 2 bases, with 7 bases between. Study-wide results and limits: Donor CMV status was unknown, possibly confounding expanded clonotype changes. Fewer expanded clones and more diversity marked long-lived versus aged donors. Diversity figures based on one million T cells were deemed too low.

A second 7 to 11 cycle PCR used barcoded and J-beta primers. TCRdb called the 5' RACE reads again in MiXCR, with one record for every CDR3 protein. The table has 600,000 to 650,000 distinct CDR3 sequences, 58% seen once; the top ten hold approximately 37%. Regarding this clonotype: Its antigen is unknown.

Isolation yielded PBMCs, at least 7 million per sample, in every case. The receptor was derived from a man between 60 and 75 years old in good health. Sequenced: blood. V is TRBV28 and J is TRBJ1-2; D is unresolved. As DNA, the CDR3 is TGTGCCAGCAGTTTCGGCAGAAACTATGGCTACACCTTC. Protein: CASSFGRNYGYTF.